A single sample is the source of the 8 T cell receptor beta chains below, sequenced in a study of shared clonotypes between healthy human individuals. Measured with immunoSEQ multiplex PCR; TCRdb has only the in-frame clones, and not every one. There are 1,500,000 or so clones in the sample; roughly 97% occur only once, and roughly 1.2% lies in the top ten. Sequencing input: naive CD4+ T cells sorted from blood. Specified subset: CD45RA+ positively selected. These receptors were collected from a man aged 30 to 39 in good health.

V usage is TRBV30 and J usage is TRBJ2-7; a possible D gene is TRBD1 (6 bases). The germline CDR1 and CDR2 sequences are GTSNPN and SVGIG (reference sequence). The CDR3 consists of 12 residues. The V and J ends lost 5 bases and 5 bases respectively, with 13 bases between them. The CDR3 spells CAWGTGFNEQYF. In DNA form, the CDR3 reads TGTGCCTGGGGAACAGGGTTTAACGAGCAGTACTTC.

The chain joins TRBV19 to TRBJ2-7; TRBD2 agrees at 7 bases. J was trimmed by 3 bases and V by 10 bases; bases with no gene match: 9. Per germline, CDR1 LNHDA and CDR2 SQIVND (reference sequence). The CDR3 covers 13 residues. The CDR3 here is CATRGAGSYEQYF. The DNA of the CDR3 is TGTGCCACCAGAGGAGCGGGAAGCTACGAGCAGTACTTC. The variable domain in full, with the rest retrieved from reference TRBV19 and TRBJ2-7, is DGGITQSPKYLFRKEGQNVTLSCEQNLNHDAMYWYRQDPGQGLRLIYYSQIVNDFQKGDIAEGYSVSREKKESFPLTVTSAQKNPTAFYLCATRGAGSYEQYFGPGTRLTVT.

The chain combines TRBV5-6 with TRBJ2-5, with a weak D call TRBD2 (5 bases). Between the trimmed V and J ends, which lost 0 bases and 2 bases, there was a span of 11 bases. In germline, CDR1 is SGHDT, CDR2 YYEEEE. CDR3 length: 15 residues. CDR3 in DNA: TGTGCCAGCAGCTTGGCCGGACTTGGGCAAGAGACCCAGTACTTC. Protein sequence: CASSLAGLGQETQYF.

V usage is TRBV28 and J usage is TRBJ2-7; D perhaps matches TRBD2 (6 bases). Per the germline V gene, CDR1 is MDHEN and CDR2 is SYDVKM. The CDR3 spans 14 residues. Trimming left V 6 bases short and J 2 bases short, with 14 bases between. CDR3 loop: CASSQGGGAYEQYF. As DNA, the CDR3 is TGTGCCAGCAGCCAGGGCGGCGGGGCCTACGAGCAGTACTTC.

This chain uses TRBV9 with TRBJ2-2; 9 nucleotides agree with TRBD2. V dropped 4 bases and J dropped 4; count of bases not matched to a gene: 8. The germline V gene encodes CDR1 SGDLS and CDR2 YYNGEE. The CDR3 has 16 amino acids. CDR3 sequence reads: CASSFGGGRVTGELFF. In DNA form, the CDR3 reads TGTGCCAGCAGCTTCGGTGGCGGGAGGGTCACCGGGGAGCTGTTTTTT.

The chain uses TRBV29-1 and TRBJ2-1; D gene unclear. The CDR3 has 12 amino acids. The V end was cut by 6 bases, the J end by 0 bases, with 6 bases between. Germline CDR1 reads SQVTM; CDR2 reads ANQGSEA. Here the CDR3 DNA reads TGCAGCGTATGGGACTCCTACAATGAGCAGTTCTTC. It specifies CSVWDSYNEQFF.

The chain carries TRBV6-1 and TRBJ1-1; D ambiguous. CDR1 is MNHNS and CDR2 is SASEGT in the germline V gene. The germline V and J ends were trimmed by 7 bases and 2 bases, with 17 bases remaining between them. This CDR3 spans 15 amino acids. The CDR3 protein is CASTSEWGLNTEAFF. CDR3 nucleotides: TGTGCCAGCACTTCGGAGTGGGGTCTCAACACTGAAGCTTTCTTT.

On this clone itself: Other DNA variants within this sample encode the same CDR3. The chain employs TRBV9 and TRBJ2-3; D ambiguous. The CDR3 spans 13 residues. The germline V gene encodes CDR1 SGDLS and CDR2 YYNGEE. V shed 0 bases and J shed 3 bases, with 5 bases lying between them. The CDR3 here is CASSVDRTDTQYF. The CDR3 DNA is TGTGCCAGCAGCGTAGACCGTACAGATACGCAGTATTTT.